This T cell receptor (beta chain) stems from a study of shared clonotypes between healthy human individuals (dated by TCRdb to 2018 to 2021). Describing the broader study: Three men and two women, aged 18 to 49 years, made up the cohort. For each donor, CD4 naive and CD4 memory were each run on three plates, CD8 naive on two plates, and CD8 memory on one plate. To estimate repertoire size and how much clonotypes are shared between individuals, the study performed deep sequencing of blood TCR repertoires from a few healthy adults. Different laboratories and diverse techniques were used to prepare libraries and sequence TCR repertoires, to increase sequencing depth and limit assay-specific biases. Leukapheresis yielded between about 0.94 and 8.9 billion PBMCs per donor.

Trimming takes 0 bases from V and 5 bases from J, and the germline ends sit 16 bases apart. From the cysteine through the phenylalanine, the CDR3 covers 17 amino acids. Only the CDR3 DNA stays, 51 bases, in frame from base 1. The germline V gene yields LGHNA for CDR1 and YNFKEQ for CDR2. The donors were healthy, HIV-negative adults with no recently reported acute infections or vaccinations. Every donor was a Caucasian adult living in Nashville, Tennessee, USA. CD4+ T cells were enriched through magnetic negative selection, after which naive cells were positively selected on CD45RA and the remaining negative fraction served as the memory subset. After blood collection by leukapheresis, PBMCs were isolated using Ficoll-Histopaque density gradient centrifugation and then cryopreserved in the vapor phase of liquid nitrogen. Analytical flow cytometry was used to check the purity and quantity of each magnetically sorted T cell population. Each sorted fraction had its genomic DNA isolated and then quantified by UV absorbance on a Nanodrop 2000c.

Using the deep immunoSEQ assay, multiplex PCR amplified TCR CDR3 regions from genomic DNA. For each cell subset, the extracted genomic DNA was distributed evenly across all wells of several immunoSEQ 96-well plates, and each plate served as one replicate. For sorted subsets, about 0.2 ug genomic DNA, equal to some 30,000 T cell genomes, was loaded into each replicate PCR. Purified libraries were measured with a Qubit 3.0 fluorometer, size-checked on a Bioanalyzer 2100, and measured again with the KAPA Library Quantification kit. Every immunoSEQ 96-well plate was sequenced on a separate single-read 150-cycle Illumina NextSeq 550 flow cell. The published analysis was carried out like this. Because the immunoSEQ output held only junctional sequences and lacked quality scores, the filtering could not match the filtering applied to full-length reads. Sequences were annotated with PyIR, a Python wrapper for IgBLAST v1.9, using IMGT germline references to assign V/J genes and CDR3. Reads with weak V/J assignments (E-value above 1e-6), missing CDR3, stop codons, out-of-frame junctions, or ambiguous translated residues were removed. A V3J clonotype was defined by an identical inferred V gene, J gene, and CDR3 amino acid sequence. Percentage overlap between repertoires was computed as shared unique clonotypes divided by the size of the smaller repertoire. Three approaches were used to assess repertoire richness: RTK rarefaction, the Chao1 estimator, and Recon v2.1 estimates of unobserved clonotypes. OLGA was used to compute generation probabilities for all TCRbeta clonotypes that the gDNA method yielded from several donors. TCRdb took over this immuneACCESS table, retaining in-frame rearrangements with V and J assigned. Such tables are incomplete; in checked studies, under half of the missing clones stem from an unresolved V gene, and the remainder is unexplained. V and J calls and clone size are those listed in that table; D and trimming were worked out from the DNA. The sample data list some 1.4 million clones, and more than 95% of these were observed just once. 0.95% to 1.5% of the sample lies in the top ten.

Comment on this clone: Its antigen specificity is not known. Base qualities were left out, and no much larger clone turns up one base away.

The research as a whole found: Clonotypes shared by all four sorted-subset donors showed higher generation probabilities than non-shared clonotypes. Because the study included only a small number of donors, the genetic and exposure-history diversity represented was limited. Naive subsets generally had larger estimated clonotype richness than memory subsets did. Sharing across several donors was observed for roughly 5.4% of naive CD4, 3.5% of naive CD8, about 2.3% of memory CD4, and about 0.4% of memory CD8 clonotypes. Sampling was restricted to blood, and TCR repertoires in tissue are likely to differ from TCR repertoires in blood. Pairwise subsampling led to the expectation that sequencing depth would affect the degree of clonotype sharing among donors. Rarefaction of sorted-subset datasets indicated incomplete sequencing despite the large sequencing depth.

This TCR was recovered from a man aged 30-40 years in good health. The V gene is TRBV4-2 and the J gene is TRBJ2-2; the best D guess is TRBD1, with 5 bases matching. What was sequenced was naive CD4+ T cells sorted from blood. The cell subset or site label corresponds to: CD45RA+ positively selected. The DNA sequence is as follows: TGTGCCAGCAGCCAAGATCGGGTTAGGGGATTAACCGGGGAGCTGTTTTTT. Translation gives CASSQDRVRGLTGELFF.